These T cell receptor beta chains were read from a single sample in a study of blood T cell repertoires in COVID-19. Libraries were prepared by immunoSEQ multiplex PCR; TCRdb keeps only in-frame clonotypes and omits some of them. The profile shows 90,000 to 150,000 clones, 85% of them singletons. The sample taken for sequencing was peripheral blood. Receptors originate from a man in his fifties or sixties with acute or convalescent COVID-19. CDR3s leave out the opening cysteine and the closing phenylalanine or tryptophan. The order of the fields is V gene, J gene, CDR3 protein.

TRBV28	TRBJ2-7	ASSLYAGVRH
TRBV3-1/TRBV3-2	TRBJ2-3	ASSQGLAGADTQY
TRBV5-6	TRBJ1-6	ASSFRVSNSPLH
TRBV3-1/TRBV3-2	TRBJ2-1	ASSQDEREGRENEQF
TRBV27	TRBJ1-4	ASSGGWGEKLF
TRBV2	TRBJ1-4	ASSLILGMVEKLF
TRBV6-5	TRBJ2-7	ASSSRAGTTYEQY
TRBV7-2	TRBJ1-2	ASSLNSPYGYT
TRBV9	TRBJ2-2	ASSPRTRDTGELF
TRBV29-1	TRBJ2-6	SVVREASGANVLT
TRBV9	TRBJ2-1	ASSVATGNEQF
TRBV3-1/TRBV3-2	TRBJ2-5	ASSQDLTSGETQY
TRBV24-1	TRBJ2-2	ATSDYQGTSNTGELF
TRBV5-4	TRBJ1-1	ASSLGQGLVNTEAF
TRBV6-2/TRBV6-3	TRBJ1-1	ASSYPGQGSPEAF
TRBV5-8	TRBJ2-1	ASSLGLAGYNEQF
TRBV4-1	TRBJ1-1	ASSQDPGGNTEAF
TRBV3-1/TRBV3-2	TRBJ2-1	ASSATKAPSYNEQF
TRBV23-1	TRBJ1-3	ASSQRAGWHTGNTIY
TRBV7-9	TRBJ1-4	ASSPDREDEKLF
TRBV6-5	TRBJ2-7	ASSYSEGAYEQY
TRBV5-1	TRBJ2-7	ASSLGLAGVDEQY
TRBV28	TRBJ1-2	ASSRPGKGGYT
TRBV9	TRBJ2-3	ASSVDGTGPGADTQY
TRBV19	TRBJ1-3	ASSIGGSGNTIY
TRBV27	TRBJ2-7	ASKQGLYEQY
TRBV19	TRBJ2-2	ASSIGPSGRFTGELF
TRBV12-3/TRBV12-4	TRBJ2-1	ASSLSPTEQF